One and the same sample provided the 20 T cell receptor beta chains below, sequenced in a study of blood T cell repertoires in COVID-19. Profiling relied on immunoSEQ multiplex PCR, and the TCRdb table lists in-frame clones only, not all of them. This sample has around 65,000 clones, with over 70% found just once. Sequences were obtained from peripheral blood. The receptors were sampled from a man aged 55 to 69 with acute or convalescent COVID-19.

The chain links TRBV3-1 (or the pseudogene TRBV3-2) to TRBJ2-5; tentatively, D is TRBD1 (5 bases). This CDR3 has 16 residues. Trimming cost V 1 base and J 0 bases, with 12 bases left between them. The germline CDR1 and CDR2 sequences are LGHDT and YNNKEL (reference sequence). The CDR3: CASSQVGSGNQETQYF. The CDR3 coding sequence is TGTGCCAGCAGCCAAGTGGGGTCAGGGAACCAAGAGACCCAGTACTTC.

The genes are TRBV5-8 and TRBJ2-5, with a tentative D call TRBD1 (6 bases). CDR3 length equals 13 residues. V was shortened by 6 bases and J by 1 base, with 10 bases between the two germline ends. Germline values: CDR1 SGHTS, CDR2 YDEGEE. The CDR3 loop reads CASNYRAQETQYF. CDR3 bases: TGTGCCAGCAACTACAGGGCCCAAGAGACCCAGTACTTC.

The rearrangement uses TRBV5-4 and TRBJ2-5; TRBD2 matches 7 bases. V trimming: 2 bases; J trimming: 4 bases; junction bases outside the gene matches: 8. This CDR3 has 15 amino acids. The germline V gene encodes CDR1 SGHNT and CDR2 YYREEE (reference sequence). The CDR3 spells CASSFRSGGGETQYF. In DNA form, the CDR3 reads TGTGCCAGCAGCTTTCGGTCGGGGGGAGGAGAGACCCAGTACTTC.

The chain joins TRBV7-9 to TRBJ1-1; D may be TRBD1 (6 bases). Per the germline V gene, CDR1 is SEHNR and CDR2 is FQNEAQ (reference sequence). CDR3 size: 18 residues. Trimming pared 1 base from V and 2 bases from J, leaving 20 bases between. The CDR3 region is CASSLGRGGSGSNTEAFF. For the CDR3, the DNA is TGTGCCAGCAGCTTAGGGCGGGGGGGCTCTGGTTCCAACACTGAAGCTTTCTTT.

This chain links TRBV4-3 with TRBJ1-2; D unclear. CDR3 length: 16 residues. The V and J ends lost 0 bases and 8 bases respectively, with 19 bases between them. The germline CDR1 and CDR2 sequences are LGHNA and YSLEER. For the CDR3, the DNA is TGCGCCAGCAGCCAAGATTTTTCAGGCCTTTTGGGCGGCTACACCTTC. This sequence encodes CASSQDFSGLLGGYTF.

The V gene is TRBV7-2, the J gene TRBJ2-7; D is uncertain. This CDR3 has 14 amino acids. Germline V CDR1 and CDR2: SGHTA, FQGNSA. V shed 0 bases and J shed 0 bases, with 6 bases lying between them. As DNA, the CDR3 is TGTGCCAGCAGCTTAGCCACTGGCTCCTACGAGCAGTACTTC. The encoded protein is CASSLATGSYEQYF.

This clone came up once. V is TRBV4-3 and J is TRBJ1-2; 7 bases agree with TRBD1. The CDR3 is made up of 16 amino acids. The germline gives CDR1 LGHNA, CDR2 YSLEER. V dropped 0 bases and J dropped 4; count of bases not matched to a gene: 8. CDR3 sequence (DNA): TGCGCCAGCAGCCAAGAAACAGGGGATAGCATCTATGGCTACACCTTC. Protein: CASSQETGDSIYGYTF.

This rearrangement joins TRBV5-4 to TRBJ2-7, with 7 bases lining up with TRBD2. The germline V gene encodes CDR1 SGHNT and CDR2 YYREEE (reference sequence). Unmatched junction bases numbered 8, after V lost 4 bases and J lost 4 bases. This CDR3 has 14 amino acids. CDR3 DNA: TGTGCCAGCAGCCCCCGGGCGGGGGAATACGAGCAGTACTTC. It specifies CASSPRAGEYEQYF.

V and J are TRBV12-3 or TRBV12-4 and TRBJ2-7; the match to TRBD2 covers 7 bases. CDR3 length: 13 amino acids. Losses at the gene ends were 6 bases for V and 6 bases for J; bases not matched to a gene: 8. The CDR3, as DNA: TGTGCCAGCAGCCTTGGACTAGGAGGCGAGCAGTACTTC. Its translation: CASSLGLGGEQYF.

In DNA form, the CDR3 reads TGTGCCAGCAGGCCCGGGACAGACTATGGCTACACCTTC. It encodes CASRPGTDYGYTF. The chain uses TRBV6-4 and TRBJ1-2, with 7 bases matching TRBD1. The germline V gene encodes CDR1 MRHNA and CDR2 SNTAGT. J was trimmed by 3 bases and V by 6 bases; bases with no gene match: 4. This CDR3 is built from 13 residues.

Points on this clone: At one end the junction does not follow the germline gene, possibly because of a read error. This chain joins TRBV15 and TRBJ1-2, with D possibly TRBD1 on 5 matching bases. Per germline, CDR1 LNHNV and CDR2 YYDKDF (reference sequence). The CDR3 runs to 14 residues. CDR3 sequence (DNA): TGTGCCACCAGCAGAGCAGGGATCAACTTTGGCTACACCTTC. This gives the protein CATSRAGINFGYTF.

As DNA, the CDR3 is TGTGCCAGCAGCCCCAGGGCGGTGAACACTGAAGCTTTCTTT. This codes for CASSPRAVNTEAFF. The rearrangement links TRBV9 to TRBJ1-1, with D perhaps matching TRBD1 (5 bases). Germline V lookup: CDR1 SGDLS, CDR2 YYNGEE. This CDR3 region has 14 residues. V lost 4 bases and J 0 bases, leaving 10 bases between the germline ends.

The CDR3 region is CASSPRQAPNYEQYF. DNA of the CDR3: TGTGCCAGCAGCCCTCGACAGGCGCCAAACTACGAGCAGTACTTC. The chain employs TRBV7-2 and TRBJ2-7; D perhaps matches TRBD1 (6 bases). The CDR3 is made up of 15 amino acids. CDR1 and CDR2 (germline): SGHTA, FQGNSA. V was pared by 5 bases and J by 3 bases, with 17 bases between.

The chain joins TRBV11-3 to TRBJ2-3; 11 bases map to TRBD2. J gave up 3 bases and V 5 bases, and 13 bases lay outside the gene matches. CDR1 is SGHNT, CDR2 YENEEA, per germline. This CDR3 spans 18 amino acids. The chain's CDR3 is CASSRIAGGPVGTDTQYF. The CDR3 DNA is TGTGCCAGCAGCCGCATAGCGGGGGGGCCGGTGGGGACAGATACGCAGTATTTT.

The chain has TRBV27 and TRBJ2-1; 11 bases agree with TRBD2. The V gene's germline CDR1 is MNHEY and CDR2 SMNVEV (reference sequence). V lost 5 bases and J lost 3; bases outside the gene matches: 6. The length of the CDR3 is 16 residues. Written as DNA, the CDR3 is TGTGCCAGCAGTCAAAGACTAGCGGGGTACTACAATGAGCAGTTCTTC. This gives the protein CASSQRLAGYYNEQFF.

The gene calls are TRBV19 and TRBJ1-6; D ambiguous. The V gene lost 5 bases and the J gene lost 10 bases, with 12 bases spanning the gap. Germline lookup yields CDR1 LNHDA and CDR2 SQIVND (reference sequence). There are 13 residues in the CDR3. The CDR3, as DNA: TGTGCCAGTAGTTTCTTCGGAGTCTCACCCCTCCACTTT. Translation gives CASSFFGVSPLHF.

The chain carries TRBV10-3 and TRBJ2-5; possibly TRBD1 for D (5 bases). Germline V gene data show CDR1 as ENHRY and CDR2 as SYGVKD. CDR3 length: 15 residues. Trimming left V 0 bases short and J 5 bases short, with 13 bases between. CDR3 amino acids: CAISESGREGETQYF. In DNA form, the CDR3 reads TGTGCCATCAGTGAGTCGGGCAGGGAAGGCGAGACCCAGTACTTC.

This chain joins TRBV4-1 and TRBJ1-2; 7 nucleotides align to TRBD1. This CDR3 is 17 amino acids long. Trimming at V came to 0 bases and at J to 0 bases, leaving 7 bases not matched to a gene. The germline CDR1 and CDR2 sequences are MGHRA and YSYEKL. CDR3 protein: CASSQDRTGLPNYGYTF. The CDR3, as DNA: TGCGCCAGCAGCCAAGACCGGACAGGTCTTCCTAACTATGGCTACACCTTC.

V is TRBV4-3 and J is TRBJ1-2; D is unresolved. The V end lost 3 bases, the J end lost 8 bases, and 13 bases lay between the germline ends. CDR1 and CDR2 from the germline V gene are LGHNA and YSLEER. This CDR3 has 13 residues. CDR3 coding DNA: TGCGCCAGCAGCCAGAACCGGGATTCCGGCTACACCTTC. It encodes CASSQNRDSGYTF.

The J gene is TRBJ2-3, the V gene TRBV19, with D unresolved. Trimming removed 3 bases from V and 2 bases from J, with 12 bases in between. In germline, CDR1 is LNHDA, CDR2 SQIVND (reference sequence). The CDR3 contains 15 residues. This CDR3 reads CASSIPGRYTDTQYF. For the CDR3, the DNA is TGTGCCAGTAGTATTCCAGGCCGTTACACAGATACGCAGTATTTT.